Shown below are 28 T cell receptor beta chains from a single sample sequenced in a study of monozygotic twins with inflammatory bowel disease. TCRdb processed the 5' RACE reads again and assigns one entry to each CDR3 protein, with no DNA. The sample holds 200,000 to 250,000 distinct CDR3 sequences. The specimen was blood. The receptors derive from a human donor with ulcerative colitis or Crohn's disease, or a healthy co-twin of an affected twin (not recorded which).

The CDR3 sequence is CSVDFGQGDYNEQFF. This chain joins TRBV29-1 and TRBJ2-1; TCRdb gives TRBD1 as the D gene, but with no DNA this cannot be confirmed. Germline values: CDR1 SQVTM, CDR2 ANQGSEA. This CDR3 spans 15 amino acids.

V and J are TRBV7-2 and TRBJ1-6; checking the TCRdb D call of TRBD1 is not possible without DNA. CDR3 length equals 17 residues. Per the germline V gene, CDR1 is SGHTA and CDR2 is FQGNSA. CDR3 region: CASSSYPVGGLYSPLHF.

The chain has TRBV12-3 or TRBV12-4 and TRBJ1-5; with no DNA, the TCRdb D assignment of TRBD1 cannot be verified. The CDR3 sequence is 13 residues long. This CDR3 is CASGGTPVGPQHF.

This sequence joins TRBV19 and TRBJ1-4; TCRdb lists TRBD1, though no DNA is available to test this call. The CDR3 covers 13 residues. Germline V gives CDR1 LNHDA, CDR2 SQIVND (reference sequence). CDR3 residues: CASRTGGGEKLFF.

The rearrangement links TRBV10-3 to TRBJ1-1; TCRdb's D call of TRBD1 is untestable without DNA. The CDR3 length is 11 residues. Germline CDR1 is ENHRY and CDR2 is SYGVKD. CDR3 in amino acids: CATREQGAAFF.

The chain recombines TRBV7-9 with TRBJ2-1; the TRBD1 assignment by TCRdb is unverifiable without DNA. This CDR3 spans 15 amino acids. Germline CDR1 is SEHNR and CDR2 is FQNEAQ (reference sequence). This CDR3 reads CASSPGLGNYNEQFF.

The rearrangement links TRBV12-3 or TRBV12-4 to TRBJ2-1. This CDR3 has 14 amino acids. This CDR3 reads CASSLSFGLAEQFF.

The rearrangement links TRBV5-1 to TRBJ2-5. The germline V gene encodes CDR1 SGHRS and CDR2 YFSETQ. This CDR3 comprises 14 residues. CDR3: CASSFGLAMVTQYF.

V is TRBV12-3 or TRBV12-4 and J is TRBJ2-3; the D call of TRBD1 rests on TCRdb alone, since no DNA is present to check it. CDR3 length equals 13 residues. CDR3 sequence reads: CASSFGTSDTQYF.

CDR3 region: CASSPGRGDTQYF. The chain is built from TRBV7-2 and TRBJ2-3; the TCRdb D gene call, TRBD1, has no DNA to confirm it. Germline V CDR1 and CDR2: SGHTA, FQGNSA. The CDR3 has 13 amino acids. Full variable domain (rest looked up from reference TRBV7-2 and TRBJ2-3): GAGVSQSPSNKVTEKGKDVELRCDPISGHTALYWYRQSLGQGLEFLIYFQGNSAPDKSGLPSDRFSAERTGGSVSTLTIQRTQQEDSAVYLCASSPGRGDTQYFGPGTRLTVL.

The CDR3: CSVEGGTDTQYF. The rearrangement links TRBV29-1 to TRBJ2-3. This CDR3 region has 12 residues. From germline, CDR1 is SQVTM and CDR2 ANQGSEA.

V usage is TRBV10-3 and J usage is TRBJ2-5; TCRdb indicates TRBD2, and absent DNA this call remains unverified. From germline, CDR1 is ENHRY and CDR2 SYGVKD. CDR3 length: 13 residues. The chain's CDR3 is CAISEGPQETQYF.

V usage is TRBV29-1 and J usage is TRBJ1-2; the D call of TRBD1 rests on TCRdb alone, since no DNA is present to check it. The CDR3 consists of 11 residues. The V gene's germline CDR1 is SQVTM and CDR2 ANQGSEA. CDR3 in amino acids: CSVPDRGGYTF.

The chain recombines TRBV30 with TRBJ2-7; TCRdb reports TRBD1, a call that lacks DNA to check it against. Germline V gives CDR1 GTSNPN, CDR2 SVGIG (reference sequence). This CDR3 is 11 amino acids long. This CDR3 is CAWNRGHEQYF.

Here the CDR3 reads CASSQGTVGFFEQFF. The rearrangement links TRBV5-1 to TRBJ2-1; TCRdb lists TRBD1, though no DNA is available to test this call. CDR1 is SGHRS and CDR2 is YFSETQ in the germline V gene. There are 15 residues in the CDR3.

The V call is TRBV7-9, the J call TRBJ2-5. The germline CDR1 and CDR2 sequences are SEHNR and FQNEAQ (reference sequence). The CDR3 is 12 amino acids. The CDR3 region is CASSSSRETQYF.

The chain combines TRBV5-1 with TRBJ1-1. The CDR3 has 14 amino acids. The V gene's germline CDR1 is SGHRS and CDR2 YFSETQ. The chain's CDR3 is CASSLLTMNTEAFF.

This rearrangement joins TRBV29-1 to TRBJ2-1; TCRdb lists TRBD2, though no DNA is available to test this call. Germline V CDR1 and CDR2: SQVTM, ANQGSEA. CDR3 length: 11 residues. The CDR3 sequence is CSLGTRHEQFF.

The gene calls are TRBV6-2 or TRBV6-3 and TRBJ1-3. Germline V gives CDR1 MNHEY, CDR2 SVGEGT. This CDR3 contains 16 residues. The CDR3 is CASSYGILTSGNTIYF.

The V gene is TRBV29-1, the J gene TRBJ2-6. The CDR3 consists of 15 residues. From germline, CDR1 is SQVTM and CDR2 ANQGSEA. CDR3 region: CSVEAVASGANVLTF.

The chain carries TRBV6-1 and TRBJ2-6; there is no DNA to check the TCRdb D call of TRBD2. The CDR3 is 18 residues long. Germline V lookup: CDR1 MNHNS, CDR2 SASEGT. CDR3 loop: CASNNSGRGLSGANVLTF.

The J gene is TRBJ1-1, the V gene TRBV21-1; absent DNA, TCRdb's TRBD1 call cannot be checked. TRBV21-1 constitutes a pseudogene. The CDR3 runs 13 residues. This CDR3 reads CASDDRLNTEAFF.

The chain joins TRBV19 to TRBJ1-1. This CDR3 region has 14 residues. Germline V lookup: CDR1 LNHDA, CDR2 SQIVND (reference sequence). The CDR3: CASSIARRVNEAFF.

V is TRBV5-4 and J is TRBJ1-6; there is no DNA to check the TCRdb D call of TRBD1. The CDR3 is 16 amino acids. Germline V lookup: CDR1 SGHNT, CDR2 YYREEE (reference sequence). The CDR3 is CASSALQGARGSPLHF.

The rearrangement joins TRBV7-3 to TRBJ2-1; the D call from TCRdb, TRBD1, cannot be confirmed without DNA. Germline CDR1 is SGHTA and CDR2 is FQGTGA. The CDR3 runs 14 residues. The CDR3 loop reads CASSRDRAGGEQFF.

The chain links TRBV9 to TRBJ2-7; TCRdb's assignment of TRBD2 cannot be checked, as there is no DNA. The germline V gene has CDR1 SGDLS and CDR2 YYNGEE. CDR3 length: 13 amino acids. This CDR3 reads CASSAGGPYEQYF.

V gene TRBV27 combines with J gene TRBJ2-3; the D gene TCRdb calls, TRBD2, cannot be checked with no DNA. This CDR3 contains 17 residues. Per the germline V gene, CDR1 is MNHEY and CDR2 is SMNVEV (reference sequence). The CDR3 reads CASSLLGLAGATDTQYF.

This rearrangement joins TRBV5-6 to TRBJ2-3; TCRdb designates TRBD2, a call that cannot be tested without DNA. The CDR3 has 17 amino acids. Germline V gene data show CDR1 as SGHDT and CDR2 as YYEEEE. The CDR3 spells CASSPFPSGRGTDTQYF.